This T cell receptor (beta chain) was recovered during a study of blood T cells in healthy people across ages. A second PCR of roughly 7 to 11 cycles used a sample-barcoded 5' primer and a J-beta primer mix. TCRdb reprocessed the 5' RACE reads with MiXCR, giving one entry per CDR3 protein. Of around 780,000 distinct CDR3 sequences in the sample, about 26% were seen once. This CDR3 is built from 15 residues. Germline CDR1 is SGHRS and CDR2 is YFSETQ. Researchers isolated at least 6 million PBMCs per sample. Separately, the same data were catalogued under a study of T cells of mothers and their children.

The chain couples TRBV5-1 to TRBJ2-5; 8 nucleotides line up with TRBD2. Judging by the DNA end, TRBJ2-7 fits better; the J call may be wrong. The TCR comes from a boy aged 5-17 years in good health. Material: blood. As DNA, the CDR3 is TGCGCCAGCAGCTTGTCTACTAGCGGTATCTACGAGCAGTACTTC. Encoded protein: CASSLSTSGIYEQYF.